This T cell receptor beta chain was sequenced during a study of blood T cell repertoires in COVID-19 (dated by TCRdb to about 2020). Regarding the research as a whole: Samples covering the acute and convalescent phases of COVID-19 were provided by collaborators in the United States, Italy and Spain. Samples were obtained from the ongoing ImmuneRACE study (first 160 participants) and from some 1,300 subjects provided by 6 global collaborators. HLA class I and class II types, where available, came from metadata supplied by the sample provider rather than from assay-based typing. A freely available public database, intended as a resource for researchers studying the immune response to SARS-CoV-2, is where the repertoires were released. A de-identified subject ID, COVID-19 status, age in years and sex were almost always included in the sample metadata. Deeply sampled blood TCRbeta repertoires from subjects exposed to, actively infected with, or recovered from COVID-19 were included in the dataset. The material from the prospective study consisted of cDNA or gDNA derived from T cells, B-cell-depleted T cells, or PBMCs.

Measured from the cysteine to the phenylalanine, the CDR3 is 15 residues long. This entry keeps only the CDR3 DNA: 45 bases, framed from base 1. The V and J ends are trimmed by 6 bases and 4 bases, leaving 18 bases between them. From a lookup of the germline V gene, CDR1 and CDR2 are SNHLY and FYNNEI. TCRbeta CDR3 regions were amplified from genomic DNA by means of the immunoSEQ Assay, a bias-controlled multiplex PCR. Per the original workflow: Nucleated cell counts per sample were estimated from amplification of reference gene primers within the assay. Sequence reads were collapsed and filtered to measure the absolute abundance of every unique TCRbeta CDR3 rearrangement. Productive Simpson clonality was computed per sample as the square root of Simpson's diversity index over productive rearrangements. The source is immuneACCESS, and TCRdb retained only in-frame sequences with V and J called. Part of the clones is not carried over; for the studies checked, unresolved V genes explain less than half of this, and the remainder is unexplained. V and J calls plus clone size are reproduced from that table; the DNA served to infer D and trimming. This sample is represented by 40,000 to 50,000 clones; about 92% of them were singletons. The ten largest clonotypes hold 19% of the sample.

General conclusions and limits of the study: Clinical and demographic metadata were provided uncurated, with the amount varying by source and participant.

The collaborating institutions used their own protocols to collect whole blood in K2EDTA tubes. For TCRbeta analysis, collaborators shipped samples in one of three forms: frozen whole blood, isolated PBMCs, or DNA extracted from either of those sample types. In the case of this clone: The antigen this receptor binds is unknown. Per-base qualities were not stored, and no clone one base away is much larger.

The sequence was obtained from a man between 65 and 85 years old with active COVID-19. Specimen: peripheral blood. The rearranged segments are TRBV2 and TRBJ2-5; the D segment could be TRBD1, given 6 matching bases. The DNA reads as follows: TGTGCCAGCAGATTGTGGACAGTCATCGGAGAGACCCAGTACTTC. This yields the protein CASRLWTVIGETQYF. The CDR3 plus the reference TRBV2 and TRBJ2-5 genes for the other parts give the full variable domain: EPEVTQTPSHQVTQMGQEVILRCVPISNHLYFYWYRQILGQKVEFLVSFYNNEISEKSEIFDDQFSVERPDGSNFTLKIRSTKLEDSAMYFCASRLWTVIGETQYFGPGTRLLVL.